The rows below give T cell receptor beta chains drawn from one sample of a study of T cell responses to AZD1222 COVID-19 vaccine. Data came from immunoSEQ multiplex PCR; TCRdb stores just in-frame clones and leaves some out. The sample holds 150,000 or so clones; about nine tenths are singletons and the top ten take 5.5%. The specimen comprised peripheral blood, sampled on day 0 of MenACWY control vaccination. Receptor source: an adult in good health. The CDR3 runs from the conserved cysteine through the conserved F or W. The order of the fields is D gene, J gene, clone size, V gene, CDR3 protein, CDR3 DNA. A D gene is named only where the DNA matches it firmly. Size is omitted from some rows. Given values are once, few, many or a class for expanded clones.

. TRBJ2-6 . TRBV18 CASSPSGAGANVLTF TGTGCCAGCTCACCTTCAGGTGCTGGGGCCAACGTCCTGACTTTC
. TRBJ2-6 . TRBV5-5 CASSFNYRVLPGANVLTF TGTGCCAGCAGCTTTAATTACAGAGTCCTCCCTGGGGCCAACGTCCTGACTTTC
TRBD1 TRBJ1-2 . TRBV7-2 CASSLTPGGLGGYTF TGTGCCAGCAGCTTAACTCCAGGGGGCCTTGGTGGCTACACCTTC
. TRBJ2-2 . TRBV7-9 CASSLDRQNTGELFF TGTGCCAGCAGCTTAGACCGACAAAACACCGGGGAGCTGTTTTTT
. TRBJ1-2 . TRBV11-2 CASSPGWEKKGGYGYTF TGTGCCAGCAGTCCAGGTTGGGAGAAGAAAGGGGGCTATGGCTACACCTTC
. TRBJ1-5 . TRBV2 CASSADKGSNQPQHF TGTGCCAGCAGTGCCGACAAGGGAAGCAATCAGCCCCAGCATTTT
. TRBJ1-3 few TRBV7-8 CASSLDSGNTIYF TGTGCCAGCAGCCTCGACTCTGGAAACACCATATATTTT
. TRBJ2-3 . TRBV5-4 CASRRQGGTLSTDTQYF TGTGCCAGCAGGCGACAGGGAGGAACTCTAAGCACAGATACGCAGTATTTT
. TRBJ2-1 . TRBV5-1 CASTYSPPANEQFF TGCGCCAGCACCTATTCCCCCCCCGCCAATGAGCAGTTCTTC
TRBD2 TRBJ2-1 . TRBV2 CASLIGLAGGRNEQFF TGTGCCAGCCTAATCGGACTAGCGGGGGGCCGCAATGAGCAGTTCTTC
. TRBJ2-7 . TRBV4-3 CASSQTRGTLSYEQYF TGCGCCAGCAGCCAAACGAGGGGGACACTTAGCTACGAGCAGTACTTC
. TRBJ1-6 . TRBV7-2 CASSSTASSPLHF TGTGCCAGCAGCTCAACAGCCAGCTCACCCCTCCACTTT
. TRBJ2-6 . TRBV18 CASSTSGANVLTF TGTGCCAGCTCGACCTCTGGGGCCAACGTCCTGACTTTC
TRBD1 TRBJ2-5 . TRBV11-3 CASSVGTGFQETQYF TGTGCCAGCAGCGTCGGGACAGGGTTTCAAGAGACCCAGTACTTC
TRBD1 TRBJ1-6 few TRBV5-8 CASSVNRGSSYNSPLHF TGTGCCAGCAGCGTCAACAGGGGAAGCTCCTATAATTCACCCCTCCACTTT
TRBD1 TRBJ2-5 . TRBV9 CASSPRDREIETQYF TGTGCCAGCAGCCCCCGGGACAGGGAAATAGAGACCCAGTACTTC
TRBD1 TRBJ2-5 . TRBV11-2 CASSLGDRGQETQYF TGTGCCAGCAGCCTGGGGGACAGGGGGCAAGAGACCCAGTACTTC
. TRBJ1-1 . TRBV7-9 CASSLPGATEAFF TGTGCCAGCAGCTTGCCAGGGGCAACTGAAGCTTTCTTT
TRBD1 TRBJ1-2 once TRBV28 CASSLAGQGATYGYTF TGTGCCAGCAGTTTAGCGGGACAGGGGGCGACGTATGGCTACACCTTC
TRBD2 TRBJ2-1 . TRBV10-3 CAIRPTGTSGRGNEQFF TGTGCCATAAGACCCACCGGGACTAGCGGGAGGGGGAATGAGCAGTTCTTC
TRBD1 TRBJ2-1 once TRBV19 CASSTDRGHEQFF TGTGCCAGTAGTACGGACAGGGGCCATGAGCAGTTCTTC
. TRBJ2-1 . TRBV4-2 CASSLYPSGPDEQFF TGTGCCAGCAGCCTGTACCCCAGCGGGCCCGATGAGCAGTTCTTC
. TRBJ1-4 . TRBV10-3 CAISEGTTNEKLFF TGTGCCATCAGTGAGGGTACAACTAATGAAAAACTGTTTTTT
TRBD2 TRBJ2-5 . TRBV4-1 CASSLAGGRGETQYF TGCGCCAGCAGCCTAGCGGGGGGCCGAGGAGAGACCCAGTACTTC
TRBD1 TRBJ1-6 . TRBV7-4 CPQRQGQGNSPLHF TGTCCCCAGCGCCAAGGACAGGGGAATTCACCCCTCCACTTT
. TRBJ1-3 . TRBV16 CASSQFRLPVSSGNTIYF TGTGCCAGCAGCCAATTCCGGCTGCCTGTTAGCTCTGGAAACACCATATATTTT
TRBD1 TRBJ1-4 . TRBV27 CASSLYRDSGEKLFF TGTGCCAGCAGTTTATACCGGGACAGCGGTGAAAAACTGTTTTTT
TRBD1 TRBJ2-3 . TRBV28 CASTRQGRDTQYF TGTGCCAGCACTCGACAGGGTAGAGATACGCAGTATTTT
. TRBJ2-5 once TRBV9 CASSVGQETQYF TGTGCCAGCAGCGTGGGGCAAGAGACCCAGTACTTC
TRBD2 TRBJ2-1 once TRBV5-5 CASSLGGLAGHNEQFF TGTGCCAGCAGCCTGGGGGGACTAGCGGGACACAATGAGCAGTTCTTC
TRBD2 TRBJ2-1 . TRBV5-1 CASRGLAGVDEQFF TGCGCCAGCAGGGGACTAGCGGGAGTAGATGAGCAGTTCTTC
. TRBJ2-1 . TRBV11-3 CASREAAGAYNEQFF TGTGCCAGCAGGGAGGCAGCGGGCGCCTACAATGAGCAGTTCTTC
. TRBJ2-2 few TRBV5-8 CASQQGRTGELFF TGTGCCAGCCAACAGGGAAGGACCGGGGAGCTGTTTTTT
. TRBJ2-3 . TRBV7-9 CASSYYTDTQYF TGTGCCAGCAGCTACTACACAGATACGCAGTATTTT
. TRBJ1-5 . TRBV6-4 CATEKKPGRNNQPQHF TGTGCCACAGAAAAAAAACCGGGACGGAATAATCAGCCCCAGCATTTT
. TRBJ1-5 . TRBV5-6 CASSLSGVVQPQHF TGTGCCAGCAGCTTGTCCGGGGTAGTGCAGCCCCAGCATTTT
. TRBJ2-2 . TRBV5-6 CASSPLRFTGELFF TGTGCCAGCAGCCCCCTCCGGTTCACCGGGGAGCTGTTTTTT
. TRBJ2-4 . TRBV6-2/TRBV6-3 CASSYSGTKNIQYF TGTGCCAGCAGTTACTCTGGGACAAAAAACATTCAGTACTTC
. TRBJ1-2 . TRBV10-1 CASRTVTNYGYTF TGCGCCTCCAGAACTGTTACTAACTATGGCTACACCTTC
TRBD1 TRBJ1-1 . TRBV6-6 CASSKDRARFGTEAFF TGTGCCAGCAGTAAAGACAGGGCAAGGTTTGGCACTGAAGCTTTCTTT
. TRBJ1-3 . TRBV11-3 CASSLDQSEGSGNTIYF TGTGCCAGCAGCTTAGATCAGTCCGAGGGCTCTGGAAACACCATATATTTT
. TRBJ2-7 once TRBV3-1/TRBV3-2 CASSQEHPPAGYEQYF TGTGCCAGCAGCCAAGAACACCCCCCAGCGGGCTACGAGCAGTACTTC
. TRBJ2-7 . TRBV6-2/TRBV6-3 CASSDRTGSDEQYF TGTGCCAGCAGTGACAGGACGGGTTCCGACGAGCAGTACTTC
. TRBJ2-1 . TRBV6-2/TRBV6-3 CASSYLRGEQFF TGTGCCAGCAGTTACCTCCGAGGAGAGCAGTTCTTC
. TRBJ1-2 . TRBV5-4 CASSFSADYGYTF TGTGCCAGCAGCTTTTCGGCGGACTATGGCTACACCTTC
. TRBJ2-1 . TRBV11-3 CASSPRAGKQFF TGTGCCAGCAGCCCCAGGGCGGGTAAGCAGTTCTTC
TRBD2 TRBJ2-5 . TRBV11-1 CASSLTSGGAWETQYF TGTGCCAGCAGCTTAACTAGCGGGGGGGCCTGGGAGACCCAGTACTTC
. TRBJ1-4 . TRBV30 CAWSRGRLTVEKLFF TGTGCCTGGAGTCGGGGGAGACTGACCGTGGAAAAACTGTTTTTT
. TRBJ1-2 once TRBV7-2 CASSFPGRYGYTF TGTGCCAGCAGCTTTCCAGGGAGGTATGGCTACACCTTC
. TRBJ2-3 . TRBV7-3 CASSLGVGAGNTQYF TGTGCCAGCAGCTTGGGAGTGGGGGCCGGGAATACGCAGTATTTT
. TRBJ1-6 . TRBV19 CASSIVPGHSPLHF TGTGCCAGTAGTATAGTGCCAGGGCATTCACCCCTCCACTTT
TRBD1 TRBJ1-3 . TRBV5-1 CASSTGTGAGNTIYF TGCGCCAGCAGCACCGGGACAGGGGCTGGAAACACCATATATTTT
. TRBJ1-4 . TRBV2 CASRPYGREKLFF TGTGCCAGCAGGCCCTACGGGCGGGAAAAACTGTTTTTT
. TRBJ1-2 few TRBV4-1 CASSPMGGPNYGYTF TGCGCCAGCAGCCCGATGGGGGGACCTAACTATGGCTACACCTTC
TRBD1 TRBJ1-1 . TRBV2 CASSDRGQTEAFF TGTGCCAGCAGTGATAGGGGGCAGACTGAAGCTTTCTTT
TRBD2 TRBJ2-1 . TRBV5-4 CASSLPNFIRTSDNEQFF TGTGCCAGCAGCTTGCCCAACTTCATTAGGACTAGCGACAATGAGCAGTTCTTC
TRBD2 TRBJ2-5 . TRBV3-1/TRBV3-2 CASRPGGQETQYF TGTGCCAGCAGGCCCGGGGGGCAAGAGACCCAGTACTTC
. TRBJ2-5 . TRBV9 CASSPFTGQETQYF TGTGCCAGCAGCCCCTTCACAGGCCAAGAGACCCAGTACTTC
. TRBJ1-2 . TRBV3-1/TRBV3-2 CASSQVRVDFSGYTF TGTGCCAGCAGCCAAGTAAGGGTGGATTTCTCTGGCTACACCTTC
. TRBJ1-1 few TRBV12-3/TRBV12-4 CASSRQGNTEAFF TGTGCCAGCAGTCGCCAGGGAAACACTGAAGCTTTCTTT